A single T cell receptor beta chain is shown here with its context. Its target antigen remains unknown. No base-level quality is on record; no much larger clone is a single base apart. This sample was taken from a study of OX40 agonist ivuxolimab in advanced cancers. With respect to the entire study: Ivuxolimab, which targeted the costimulatory receptor OX40 (CD134), was an agonistic, fully human IgG2 monoclonal antibody. Partial responses occurred in three dose-escalation patients, of whom one had hepatocellular carcinoma and two had cutaneous melanoma. Prior anti-PD-1, anti-PD-L1 or anti-CTLA-4 therapy was permitted, and approximately 41% of dose-escalation patients had received checkpoint inhibitors. Of the 50 to 55 dose-escalation patients, hepatocellular carcinoma was present in about 20, melanoma in around 15, renal cell carcinoma in 9 and head and neck cancer in 9. The paper covers the monotherapy dose-escalation part of the phase I ivuxolimab trial, which included N ≈ 57 patients. Peripheral TCRbeta sequencing aimed to test whether ivuxolimab altered TCR sequence diversity and caused clonal T-cell expansion. Intravenous ivuxolimab was administered to patients every 2 weeks at six dose levels: 0.01, 0.1, 0.3, 1.5, 3 and 10 mg/kg. The dose-escalation cohort was about 83% male with a mean age of 60 years, ranging from roughly 20 to 80. Results the study describes overall, beyond this receptor: Low levels of normalized T-cell clonal expansion were also seen in some patients who did not respond. Antigen specificity was not determined for the clonally expanded peripheral T cells. In the 0.1-3.0 mg/kg groups, partial responders had among the lowest normalized peripheral clonal expansion, particularly in CD8+ T cells. After ivuxolimab, expanded clones were on average more numerous among CD8+ T cells than among CD4+ T cells. Clonal expansion of both CD4+ and CD8+ blood T cells was observed from baseline to week 6 at doses 0.1 to 3.0 mg/kg.

The trial excluded patients who had a history of autoimmune disease or were on systemic immunosuppression. In every dose cohort, peripheral blood was drawn for TCR sequencing at baseline, cycle 4 day 1, and cycle 7 day 1. The samples were taken from a phase I, first-in-human, multicenter, open-label dose-escalation trial of ivuxolimab. Adults with locally advanced or metastatic head and neck squamous cell, hepatocellular, melanoma or renal cell carcinoma were enrolled in the trial. Before TCR sequencing, CD4+ and CD8+ T cells were separately sorted from peripheral blood. Per the germline V gene, SGHTA is the CDR1 and FQGNSA is the CDR2. The CDR3 contains 16 residues, cysteine and phenylalanine counted. Only the CDR3 part of the read is kept: 48 bases, read in frame from the first base. V is trimmed back by 6 bases and J by 4 bases, and the junction contains 13 bases that no gene match accounts for.

Genomic DNA was extracted from sorted cells for sequencing of the TCRbeta CDR3 region. The immunoSEQ Assay was used for sequencing of TCRbeta CDR3 regions. The immuneACCESS repertoire file appears here via TCRdb, limited to in-frame rearrangements. These files lack a portion of the clones; in checked studies, under half of the deficit traces to unresolved V genes, and the cause of the others is not known. The sample records about 120,000 clones, roughly nine tenths of which are singletons. 0.5% to 0.7% of the sample is held by the ten biggest clonotypes. Sequenced material: CD4+ or CD8+ T cells sorted from blood, taken in a trial of the OX40 agonist ivuxolimab. This TCR was recovered from an adult with an advanced solid tumor such as melanoma, head and neck, liver or kidney cancer. Recombination linked TRBV7-2 to TRBJ2-5; 8 central nucleotides agree with TRBD2. The DNA reads as follows: TGTGCCAGCAGAATAGGTGGCGGGGGGCGAGGAGAGACCCAGTACTTC. Its coded protein is CASRIGGGGRGETQYF.